The source of this T cell receptor (beta chain) is a study of CD8 T cells in ankylosing spondylitis. By quantitative 5'-RACE with molecular barcodes, the TCR beta libraries were made. Each CDR3 protein is one row after TCRdb ran MiXCR on the 5' RACE reads. The data contain around 230,000 distinct CDR3 sequences, 8% to 9% of them singletons. Germline assignment: CDR1 DFQATT and CDR2 SNEGSKA (reference sequence). The CDR3 contains 14 residues. J is TRBJ2-5 and V is TRBV20-1, with 7 nucleotides matching TRBD2. Input material: blood, either unsorted or a sorted T cell fraction (not recorded which). The TCR originated in a female donor with ankylosing spondylitis or in good health (not recorded which). The CDR3 here is CSTRGVYSQETQYF. CDR3 coding DNA: TGCAGCACCCGGGGGGTCTACTCCCAAGAGACCCAGTACTTC.